This entry is about one T cell receptor (beta chain). Produced via immunoSEQ multiplex PCR; TCRdb's table is partial and in-frame only. Of around 300,000 clones listed, roughly 89% were seen once; the top ten hold more than 1.5%. Membership in each cohort depended on participant-reported clinical history. The CDR3 is 16 amino acids. The ends were cut back, 7 bases at V and 1 base at J, with 19 bases in the middle. From germline, CDR1 is KGHSH and CDR2 LQKENI. This specimen belongs to a study of blood T cell repertoires in COVID-19. Sequencing used PBMCs or T cells enriched from blood (not recorded which). The sequence came from a woman aged 55-69 years who had recovered from COVID-19. V gene TRBV18 combines with J gene TRBJ1-1, with D perhaps matching TRBD1 (6 bases). Here the CDR3 DNA reads TGTGCCAGCTACGGGATGCAAAGGGGGGGGAACACTGAAGCTTTCTTT. It specifies CASYGMQRGGNTEAFF. Using reference TRBV18 and TRBJ1-1 for the parts outside the CDR3, the full variable domain is NAGVMQNPRHLVRRRGQEARLRCSPMKGHSHVYWYRQLPEEGLKFMVYLQKENIIDESGMPKERFSAEFPKEGPSILRIQQVVRGDSAAYFCASYGMQRGGNTEAFFGQGTRLTVV.